Below, one T cell receptor (beta chain) is given with its context. Its antigen remains unknown. V lost 0 bases and J lost 15; bases outside the gene matches: 4. The length of the CDR3 is 12 residues. CDR1 SGHRS and CDR2 YFSETQ come from the germline V gene. The data were produced by immunoSEQ multiplex PCR, yet TCRdb's version contains in-frame clones alone and is incomplete. This table has approximately 420,000 clones, 88% appearing once. The data derive from a study of Ad26.COV2.S vaccination and SARS-CoV-2 variants. Treatment in this sample: some 20 received Ad26.COV2.S at low or high dose, single or two shots; several received placebo; per-sample allocation not given. Samples came from day 63 after the first vaccine or placebo injection. An Ad26 vector was used to express Wuhan-strain SARS-CoV-2 spike as the vaccine. Study conclusions and caveats: Greater spike-specific TCR breadth was seen in vaccine recipients than in placebo recipients.

The chain recombines TRBV5-1 with TRBJ1-5; TRBD1 agrees at 9 bases. The sequence was collected from a person aged 18-60 years who received the Ad26.COV2.S COVID-19 vaccine or a placebo. Sequences were derived from peripheral blood, sampled in a trial of Ad26.COV2.S vaccine versus placebo. The CDR3, as DNA: TGCGCCAGCAGCTTGGAGGGACAGGGACTGCATTTT. It codes for CASSLEGQGLHF. Together with reference TRBV5-1 and TRBJ1-5, the CDR3 gives the full variable domain: KAGVTQTPRYLIKTRGQQVTLSCSPISGHRSVSWYQQTPGQGLQFLFEYFSETQRNKGNFPGRFSGRQFSNSRSEMNVSTLELGDSALYLCASSLEGQGLHFGDGTRLSIL.